This TCR beta chain was recorded in a study of blood T cell repertoires in COVID-19 (TCRdb year 2020). Looking at the study overall: The collaborator samples originated in the United States, Italy and Spain and spanned the acute and convalescent phases of COVID-19. The prospective study material was composed of cDNA or gDNA derived from T cells, B-cell-depleted T cells, or PBMCs. Deeply sampled blood TCRbeta repertoires from subjects exposed to, actively infected with, or recovered from COVID-19 were included in the dataset. A freely available public database, intended as a resource for researchers studying the immune response to SARS-CoV-2, is where the repertoires were released. The samples were drawn from two sources: the first 160 participants of the ongoing ImmuneRACE study, and 1,200 or so subjects contributed by 6 global collaborators. A de-identified subject ID, COVID-19 status, age in years and sex were almost always included in the sample metadata. Where available, HLA class I and class II types were taken from metadata supplied by the sample provider and were not determined by assay-based typing.

What the research found in general, with its limitations: How much clinical and demographic metadata was included differed by source and by participant, and the metadata was provided uncurated.

TCRbeta CDR3 regions were amplified from genomic DNA using the immunoSEQ Assay, a bias-controlled multiplex PCR. Concerning the study's data processing: The number of nucleated cells in each sample was estimated by amplification of reference gene primers within the assay. To quantify the absolute abundance of each unique TCRbeta CDR3 rearrangement, sequence reads were collapsed and filtered. Productive Simpson clonality was computed per sample as the square root of Simpson's diversity index over productive rearrangements. This is the immuneACCESS table as TCRdb keeps it, with only in-frame sequences that have V and J called. A part of the clones is gone; compared with another copy, unresolved V genes explain less than half, and the rest is unexplained. Clonal size and the V and J genes are those of that table, whereas D and trimming came from the DNA. The sample table records 110,000 or so clones; roughly 80% of these occur just once. Together, the top ten hold roughly 6.2% of the sample.

This clone was detected only a few times. It lacks a known antigen. There are no base qualities to consult, and no much larger clone falls within one base. Reading from cysteine to phenylalanine, the CDR3 counts 17 amino acids. Only CDR3 DNA is held: 51 bases, read in frame from base 1. Per the germline V gene, SGHVS is the CDR1 and FQNEAQ is the CDR2. Between the V and J ends, shortened by 5 bases and 4 bases respectively, the junction contains 21 bases. The collaborating institutions used their own protocols to collect whole blood in K2EDTA tubes. For TCRbeta analysis, collaborators shipped samples in one of three forms: frozen whole blood, isolated PBMCs, or DNA extracted from either of those sample types.

Specimen: peripheral blood. This receptor was identified in a man in his 70s with acute or convalescent COVID-19. The chain links TRBV7-8 with TRBJ2-1; no confident D gene assignment can be made. The DNA sequence follows: TGTGCCAGCAGCCCCAGACGCGACTGGGTGACTTACAATGAGCAGTTCTTC. Its protein product is CASSPRRDWVTYNEQFF.